This record covers a single T cell receptor beta chain. The sample originates from a study of radiation and T cells in renal cell carcinoma. V shed 3 bases and J 12 bases; nucleotides not matched to a gene: 6. Germline CDR1 MNHEY, CDR2 SMNVEV (reference sequence). The CDR3 has 13 amino acids. Some clones are missing from TCRdb's copy, which holds only in-frame ones; the method was immunoSEQ multiplex PCR. The data show about 130,000 clones, with more than 80% seen just once and approximately 2% held by the top ten. The sample's time point: blood 2 weeks post-SBRT. Noted treatment: 15 Gy SBRT to primary tumor, nephrectomy 4 weeks later. This renal cell carcinoma was of the clear cell type.

The TCR comes from a woman aged 55 to 70 with renal cell carcinoma. The rearrangement uses TRBV27 and TRBJ1-4, with 8 bases fitting TRBD1. The sample was blood, taken from a patient whose treatment included radiotherapy and nephrectomy. CDR3 residues: CASSFRGRTELFF. In DNA form, the CDR3 reads TGTGCCAGCAGTTTCAGGGGGCGAACAGAACTGTTTTTT.